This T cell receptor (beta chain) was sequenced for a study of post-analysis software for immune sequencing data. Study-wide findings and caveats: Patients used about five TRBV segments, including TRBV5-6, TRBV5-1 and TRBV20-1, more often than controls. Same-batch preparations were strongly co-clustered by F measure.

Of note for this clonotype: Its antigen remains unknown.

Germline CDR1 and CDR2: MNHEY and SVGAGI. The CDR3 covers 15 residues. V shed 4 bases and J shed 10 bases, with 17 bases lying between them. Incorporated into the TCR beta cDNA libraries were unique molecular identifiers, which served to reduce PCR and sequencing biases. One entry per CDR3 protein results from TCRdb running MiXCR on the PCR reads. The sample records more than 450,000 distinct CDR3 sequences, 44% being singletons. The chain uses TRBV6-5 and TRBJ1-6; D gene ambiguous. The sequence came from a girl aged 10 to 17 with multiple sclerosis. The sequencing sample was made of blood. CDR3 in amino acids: CASSFTIGVRSPLHF. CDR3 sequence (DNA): TGTGCCAGCAGTTTTACGATTGGGGTCAGGTCACCCCTCCACTTT.